This T cell receptor beta chain was retrieved from a study of T cell changes during pregnancy in multiple sclerosis. This CDR3 spans 17 amino acids. The germline V gene encodes CDR1 SNHLY and CDR2 FYNNEI. With 5 bases clipped from V and 0 bases from J, the junction kept 10 bases outside the gene matches. Repertoires were generated with immunoSEQ multiplex PCR, while TCRdb's copy carries only in-frame clones and drops some. The repertoire holds roughly 89,000 clones, with over 85% as singletons. V usage is TRBV2 and J usage is TRBJ2-4, with 7 bases matching TRBD1. The sequenced sample was peripheral blood, obtained after pregnancy. This TCR derives from a female donor in good health, enrolled as a control in a pregnancy study. The CDR3 DNA follows: TGTGCCAGCAGTAACCCGGGACAGACCTTAGCCAAAAACATTCAGTACTTC. This codes for CASSNPGQTLAKNIQYF.